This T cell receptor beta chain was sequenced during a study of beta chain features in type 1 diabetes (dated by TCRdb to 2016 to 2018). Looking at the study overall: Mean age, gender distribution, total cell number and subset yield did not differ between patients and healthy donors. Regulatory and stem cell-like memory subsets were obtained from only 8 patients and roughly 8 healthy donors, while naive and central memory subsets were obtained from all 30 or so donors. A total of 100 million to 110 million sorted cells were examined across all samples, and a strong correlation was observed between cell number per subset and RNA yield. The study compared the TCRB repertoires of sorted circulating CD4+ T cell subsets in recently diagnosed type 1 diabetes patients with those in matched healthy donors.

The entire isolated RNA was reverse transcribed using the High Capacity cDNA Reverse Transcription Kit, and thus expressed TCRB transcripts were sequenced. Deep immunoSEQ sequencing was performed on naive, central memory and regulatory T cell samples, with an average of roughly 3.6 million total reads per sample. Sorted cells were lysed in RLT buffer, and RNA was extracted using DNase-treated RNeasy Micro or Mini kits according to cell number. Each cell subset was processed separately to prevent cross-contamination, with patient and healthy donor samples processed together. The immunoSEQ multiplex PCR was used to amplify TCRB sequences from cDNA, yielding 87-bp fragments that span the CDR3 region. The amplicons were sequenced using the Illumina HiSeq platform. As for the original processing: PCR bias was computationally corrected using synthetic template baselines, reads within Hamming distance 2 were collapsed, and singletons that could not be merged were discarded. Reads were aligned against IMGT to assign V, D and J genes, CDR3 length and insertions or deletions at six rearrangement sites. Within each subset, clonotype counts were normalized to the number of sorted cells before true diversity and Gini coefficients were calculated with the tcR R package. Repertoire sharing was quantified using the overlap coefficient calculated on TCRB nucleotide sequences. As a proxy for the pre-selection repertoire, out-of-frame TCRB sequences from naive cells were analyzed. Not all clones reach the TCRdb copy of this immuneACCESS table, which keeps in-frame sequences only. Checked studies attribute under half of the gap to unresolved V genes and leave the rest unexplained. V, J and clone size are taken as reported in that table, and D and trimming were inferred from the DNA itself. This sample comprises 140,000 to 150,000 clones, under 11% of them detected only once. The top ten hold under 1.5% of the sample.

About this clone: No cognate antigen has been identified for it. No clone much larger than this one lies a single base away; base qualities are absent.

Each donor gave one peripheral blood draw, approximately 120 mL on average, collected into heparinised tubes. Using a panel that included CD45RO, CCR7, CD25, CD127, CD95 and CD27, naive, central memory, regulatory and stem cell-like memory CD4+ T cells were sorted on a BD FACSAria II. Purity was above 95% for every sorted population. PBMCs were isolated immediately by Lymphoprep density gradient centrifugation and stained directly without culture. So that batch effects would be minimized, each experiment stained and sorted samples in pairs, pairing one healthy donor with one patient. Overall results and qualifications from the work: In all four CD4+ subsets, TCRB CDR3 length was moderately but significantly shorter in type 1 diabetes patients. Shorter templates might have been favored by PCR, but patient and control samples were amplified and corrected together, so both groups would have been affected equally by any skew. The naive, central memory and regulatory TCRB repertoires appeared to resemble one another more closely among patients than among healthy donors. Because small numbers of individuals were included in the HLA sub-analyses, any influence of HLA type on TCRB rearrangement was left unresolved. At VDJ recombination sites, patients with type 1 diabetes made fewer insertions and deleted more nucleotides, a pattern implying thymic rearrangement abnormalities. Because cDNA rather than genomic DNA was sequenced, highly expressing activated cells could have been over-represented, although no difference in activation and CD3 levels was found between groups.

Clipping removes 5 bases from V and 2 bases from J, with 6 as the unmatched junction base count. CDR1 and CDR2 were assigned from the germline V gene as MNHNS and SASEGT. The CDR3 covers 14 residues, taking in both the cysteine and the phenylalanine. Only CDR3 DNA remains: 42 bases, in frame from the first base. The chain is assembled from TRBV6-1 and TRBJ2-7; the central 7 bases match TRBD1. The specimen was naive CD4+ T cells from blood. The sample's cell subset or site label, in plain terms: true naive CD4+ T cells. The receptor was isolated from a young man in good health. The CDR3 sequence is CASSFGDSTYEQYF. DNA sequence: TGTGCCAGCAGTTTTGGGGACAGTACCTACGAGCAGTACTTC.